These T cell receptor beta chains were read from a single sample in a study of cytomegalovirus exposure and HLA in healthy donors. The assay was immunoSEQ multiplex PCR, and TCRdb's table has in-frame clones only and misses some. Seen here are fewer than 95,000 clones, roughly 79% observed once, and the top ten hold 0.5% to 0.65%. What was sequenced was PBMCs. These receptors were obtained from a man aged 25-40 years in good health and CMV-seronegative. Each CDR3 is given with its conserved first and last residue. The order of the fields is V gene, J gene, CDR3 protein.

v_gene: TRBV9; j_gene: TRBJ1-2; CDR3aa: CASSARDRGLANYGYTF
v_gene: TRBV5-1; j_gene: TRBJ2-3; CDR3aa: CASSLTGGWTDTQYF
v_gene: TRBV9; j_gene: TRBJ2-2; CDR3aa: CASNPSGRSTGELFF
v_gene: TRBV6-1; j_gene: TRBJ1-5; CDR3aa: CASSVNRGQGQPQHF
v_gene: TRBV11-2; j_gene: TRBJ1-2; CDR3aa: CASSLRGPGQGASYYGYTF
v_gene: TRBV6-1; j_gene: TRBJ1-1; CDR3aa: CASSMGQGTEAFF
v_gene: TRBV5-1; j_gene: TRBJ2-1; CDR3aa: CASSDGGMGRGARSNEQFF
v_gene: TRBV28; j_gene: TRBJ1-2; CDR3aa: CASSLEQELHGYTF
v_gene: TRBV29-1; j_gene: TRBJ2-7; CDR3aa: CSVGEVPYEQYF
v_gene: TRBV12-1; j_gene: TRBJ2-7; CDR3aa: CASRGDSQRFYEQYF
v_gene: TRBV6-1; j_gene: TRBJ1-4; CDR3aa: CASRPGDATNEKLFF
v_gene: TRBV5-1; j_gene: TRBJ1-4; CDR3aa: CASSPRGGDNEKLFF
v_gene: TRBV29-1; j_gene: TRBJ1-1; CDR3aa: CSVEKRQGAPEAFF
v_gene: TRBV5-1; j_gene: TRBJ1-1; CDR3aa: CASSGGAGNTEAFF
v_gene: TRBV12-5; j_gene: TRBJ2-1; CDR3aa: CASGPDGDNEQFF
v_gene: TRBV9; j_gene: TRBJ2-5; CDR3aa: CASSVGSSGVQETQYF
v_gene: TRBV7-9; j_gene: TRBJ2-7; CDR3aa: CASSLGTGLYEQYF
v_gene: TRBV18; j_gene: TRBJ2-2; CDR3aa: CASSPFQGQYTGELFF
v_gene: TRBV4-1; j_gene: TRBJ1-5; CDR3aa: CASSQDPTGGAVNQPQHF
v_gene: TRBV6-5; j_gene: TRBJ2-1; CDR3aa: CASSYRGSAPGGFF
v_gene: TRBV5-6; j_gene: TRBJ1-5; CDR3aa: CASSSGVNQPQHF
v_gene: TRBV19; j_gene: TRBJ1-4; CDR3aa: CASSIRTGNEKLFF
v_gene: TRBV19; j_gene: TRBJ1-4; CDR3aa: CASSIDRDEKLFF
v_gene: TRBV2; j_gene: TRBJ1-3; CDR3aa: CASSEARVAGNTIYF
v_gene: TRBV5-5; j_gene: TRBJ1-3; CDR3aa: CASTTTGGYGDTIYF
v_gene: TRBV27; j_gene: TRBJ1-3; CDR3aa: CATRSSGNTIYF
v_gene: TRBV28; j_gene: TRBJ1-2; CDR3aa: CASSFGGWGEYYGYTF
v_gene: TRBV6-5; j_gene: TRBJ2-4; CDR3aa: CASGGGRGIQYF
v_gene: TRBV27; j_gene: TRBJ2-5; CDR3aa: CASSLVNPGQGRETQYF
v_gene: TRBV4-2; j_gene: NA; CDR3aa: CASSQGLDTYEQYF
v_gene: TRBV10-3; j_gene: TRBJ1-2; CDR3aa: CAISETGQGNYGYTF
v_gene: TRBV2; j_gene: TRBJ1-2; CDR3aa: CASSTGQGVYGYTF
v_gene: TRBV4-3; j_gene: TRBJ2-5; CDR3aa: CASSQVRAGNQETQYF
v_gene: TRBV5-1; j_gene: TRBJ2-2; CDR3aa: CATRGQMNTGELFF
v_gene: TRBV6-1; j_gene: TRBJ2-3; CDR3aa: CASREFPHAGTDTQYF
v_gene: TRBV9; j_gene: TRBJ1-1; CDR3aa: CASSPLGTGGSTEAFF
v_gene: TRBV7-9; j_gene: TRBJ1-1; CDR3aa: CASEHGGGRNTEAFF
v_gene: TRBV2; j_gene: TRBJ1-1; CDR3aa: CASRSQGYTEAFF
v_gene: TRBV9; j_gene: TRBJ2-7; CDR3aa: CASSVASGLSYEQYF
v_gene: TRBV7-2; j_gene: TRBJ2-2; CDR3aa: CASSPGTSSGTGELFF
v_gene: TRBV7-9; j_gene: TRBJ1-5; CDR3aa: CASSLLAGTDYSNQPQHF